A single sample is the source of the 5 T cell receptor beta chains below, sequenced in a study of breast tumors, draining lymph nodes, adjacent tissues. TCRdb re-derived calls from the multiplex PCR reads in MiXCR, one entry per CDR3 protein. The sample carries some 230,000 distinct CDR3 sequences, under 35% recorded once. Samples came from axillary lymph nodes draining the breast cancer. The specimen sequenced was axillary lymph node tissue. The receptors originated from a female donor with breast cancer. Some clones in this sample may be carry-over from other donors' samples.

This clonotype occurred many times. The genes are TRBV12-3 or TRBV12-4 and TRBJ2-1, with 8 bases matching TRBD1. J lost 8 bases, V lost 5 bases, and 8 bases had no gene match. The CDR3 totals 14 residues. In DNA form, the CDR3 reads TGTGCCAGCAGTCTCGTGGACAGGGCTGATGAGCAGTTCTTC. Protein product: CASSLVDRADEQFF.

This clonotype was found many times. This chain links TRBV9 with TRBJ2-3, with 8 positions matching TRBD2. The germline V gene has CDR1 SGDLS and CDR2 YYNGEE. CDR3 length: 18 amino acids. J was trimmed by 5 bases and V by 0 bases; bases with no gene match: 14. CDR3 nucleotide sequence: TGTGCCAGCAGCGTAGGGGGTAGCGGGGAATTAGGGGGAGATACGCAGTATTTT. This codes for CASSVGGSGELGGDTQYF.

At least ten counts were recorded for this clonotype. The V call is TRBV5-8, the J call TRBJ2-5, with 9 nucleotides matching TRBD2. CDR3 length equals 15 residues. Looked up from germline, CDR1 is SGHTS and CDR2 is YDEGEE. After removal of 1 base from V and 2 bases from J, the junction contained 3 bases not matched to a gene. The CDR3 coding sequence is TGTGCCAGCAGCTTGAGGCTAGCGGGACAAGAGACCCAGTACTTC. Encoded protein: CASSLRLAGQETQYF.

The table lists this clonotype with many counts. The chain joins TRBV2 to TRBJ2-2; 9 nucleotides agree with TRBD2. The CDR3 has 15 residues. The V segment lost 3 bases and the J segment 5 bases; nucleotides outside the gene matches: 4. Per the germline V gene, CDR1 is SNHLY and CDR2 is FYNNEI. This chain's CDR3 is CASSDPSGTTGELFF. The CDR3 DNA is TGTGCCAGCAGTGACCCTAGCGGGACGACCGGGGAGCTGTTTTTT.

With respect to this clonotype: A read error may be the cause here, since a much bigger clone is one base away. V is TRBV9 and J is TRBJ2-5, with 9 positions matching TRBD2. The CDR3 contains 15 residues. CDR1 is SGDLS and CDR2 is YYNGEE in the germline V gene. The chain's CDR3 is CASSGPLSGGQTPYF. The DNA of the CDR3 is TGTGCCAGCAGCGGACCCCTTAGCGGGGGTCAGACCCCGTACTTC.